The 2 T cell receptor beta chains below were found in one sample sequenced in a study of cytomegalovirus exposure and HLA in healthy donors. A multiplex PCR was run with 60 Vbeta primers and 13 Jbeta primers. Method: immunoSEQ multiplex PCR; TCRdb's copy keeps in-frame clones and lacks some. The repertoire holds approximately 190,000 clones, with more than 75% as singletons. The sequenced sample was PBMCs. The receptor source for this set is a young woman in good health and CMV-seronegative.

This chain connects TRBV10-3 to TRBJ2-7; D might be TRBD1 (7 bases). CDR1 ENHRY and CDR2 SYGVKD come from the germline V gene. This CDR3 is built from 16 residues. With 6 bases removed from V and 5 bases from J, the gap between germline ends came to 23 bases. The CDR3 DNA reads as TGTGCCATCAGCCAGGGGGAGGAGGGGTGGCGCGACGAGCAGTACTTC. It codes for CAISQGEEGWRDEQYF.

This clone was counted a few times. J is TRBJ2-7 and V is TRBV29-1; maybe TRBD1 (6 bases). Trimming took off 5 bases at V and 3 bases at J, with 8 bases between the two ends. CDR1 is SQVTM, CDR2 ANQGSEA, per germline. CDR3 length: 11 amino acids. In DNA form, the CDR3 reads TGCAGCGTTAAACAGGGCTACGAGCAGTACTTC. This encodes CSVKQGYEQYF.